What follows are 9 T cell receptor beta chains derived from one specimen sequenced in a study of human T cells and chemical hapten exposure. The time point is: patch test 1, 2 weeks after DPC sensitization. Regarding treatment: therapeutic diphenylcyclopropenone sensitization with weekly scalp DPC. TCRdb passed the RACE reads through MiXCR, listing each CDR3 protein once. Here the sample spans about 74,000 distinct CDR3 sequences, 25% to 40% being singletons. The source material was whole blood, sampled in connection with sensitization to the hapten diphenylcyclopropenone (DPC). These receptors were obtained from a man aged 35 to 55 with alopecia areata. Some clones in this sample may be carry-over from other donors' samples.

This clonotype was seen just once. The chain recombines TRBV7-9 with TRBJ2-5; 8 nucleotides match TRBD1. Germline V CDR1 and CDR2: SEHNR, FQNEAQ (reference sequence). Trimming took 5 bases from V and 5 from J; bases not matched to a gene: 16. This CDR3 spans 17 amino acids. CDR3 bases: TGTGCCAGCAGCCGCCCAGTAACGGGACAGGTCCTTGAGACCCAGTACTTC. Amino acids: CASSRPVTGQVLETQYF.

J is TRBJ2-7 and V is TRBV12-3 or TRBV12-4; 8 bases match TRBD1. This CDR3 is built from 16 residues. Losses at the gene ends were 1 base for V and 11 bases for J; bases not matched to a gene: 16. The CDR3 coding sequence is TGTGCCAGCAGTTTAGTGGTCCGGGACAGGTCCGTTTGTAAGTACTTC. Translating gives CASSLVVRDRSVCKYF.

The V call is TRBV20-1, the J call TRBJ2-1, with 12 positions matching TRBD2. Germline V lookup: CDR1 DFQATT, CDR2 SNEGSKA (reference sequence). There are 18 residues in the CDR3. Germline trimming cut 7 bases from V and 4 bases from J; bases unmatched to any gene: 17. CDR3 nucleotide sequence: TGCAGTGTCCCAGGGAGGTCTAGCGGGAGGGTAAAGTACAATGAGCAGTTCTTC. It specifies CSVPGRSSGRVKYNEQFF.

The rearrangement joins TRBV7-3 to TRBJ2-1; D may be TRBD1 (5 bases). Trimming removed 4 bases at V and 7 bases at J, with 8 bases between. Looked up from germline, CDR1 is SGHTA and CDR2 is FQGTGA. The length of the CDR3 is 12 residues. For the CDR3, the DNA is TGTGCCAGCAGCTACACAGGTAATGAGCAGTTCTTC. Its protein product is CASSYTGNEQFF.

The chain joins TRBV6-5 to TRBJ1-2; possible D gene TRBD1, 6 bases. This CDR3 has 14 residues. Germline assignment: CDR1 MNHEY and CDR2 SVGAGI. With 2 bases removed from V and 1 base from J, the gap between germline ends came to 8 bases. CDR3 region: CASSYARGNYGYTF. The CDR3 nucleotides read TGTGCCAGCAGTTACGCCAGGGGTAACTATGGCTACACCTTC.

This chain connects TRBV3-1 to TRBJ2-2, with D perhaps matching TRBD1 (7 bases). Germline values: CDR1 LGHDT, CDR2 YNNKEL (reference sequence). V was cut by 5 bases and J by 7 bases, with 20 bases left in between. CDR3 length: 16 amino acids. The CDR3 bases are TGTGCCAGCAGCTTCAGGGGCCAGGGGGGCCACGGGGAGCTGTTTTTT. Protein: CASSFRGQGGHGELFF. The full variable domain, in which reference TRBV3-1 and TRBJ2-2 provide the parts outside the CDR3, is DTAVSQTPKYLVTQMGNDKSIKCEQNLGHDTMYWYKQDSKKFLKIMFSYNNKELIINETVPNRFSPKSPDKAHLNLHINSLELGDSAVYFCASSFRGQGGHGELFFGEGSRLTVL.

This clonotype was seen a few times. This rearrangement joins TRBV20-1 to TRBJ1-4; unclear D gene. Germline CDR1 reads DFQATT; CDR2 reads SNEGSKA (reference sequence). Trimming removed 0 bases at V and 3 bases at J, with 8 bases between. CDR3 length equals 14 residues. This chain's CDR3 is CSARDLRANEKLFF. The CDR3 bases are TGCAGTGCTAGAGATCTGCGGGCTAATGAAAAACTGTTTTTT.

V is TRBV20-1 and J is TRBJ1-1; possible D gene TRBD1, 5 bases. The V end was cut by 3 bases, the J end by 7 bases, with 18 bases between. The CDR3 spans 14 residues. From germline, CDR1 is DFQATT and CDR2 SNEGSKA (reference sequence). The CDR3 loop reads CSASPRQSINEAFF. In DNA, the CDR3 is TGCAGTGCTAGCCCGAGACAGTCCATTAATGAAGCTTTCTTT.

V gene TRBV14 combines with J gene TRBJ2-2, with D perhaps matching TRBD1 (5 bases). Germline CDR1 and CDR2: SGHDN and FVKESK. The CDR3 consists of 14 residues. The ends were cut back, 8 bases at V and 5 bases at J, with 15 bases in the middle. The CDR3 bases are TGTGCCAGCCAGGGTCCTTTTATAACCGGGGAGCTGTTTTTT. This encodes CASQGPFITGELFF.